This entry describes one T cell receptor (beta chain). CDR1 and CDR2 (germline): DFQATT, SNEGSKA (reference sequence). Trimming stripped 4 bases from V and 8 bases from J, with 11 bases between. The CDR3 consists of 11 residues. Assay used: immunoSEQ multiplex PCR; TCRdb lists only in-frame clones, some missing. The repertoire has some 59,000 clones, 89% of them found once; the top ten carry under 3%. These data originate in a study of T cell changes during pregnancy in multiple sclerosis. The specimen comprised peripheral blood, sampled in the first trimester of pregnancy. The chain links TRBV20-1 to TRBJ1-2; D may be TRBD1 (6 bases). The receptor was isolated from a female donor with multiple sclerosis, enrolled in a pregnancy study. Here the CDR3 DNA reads TGCAGTGCTACAGGGGAGGGCGGCTACACCTTC. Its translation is CSATGEGGYTF.